This TCR beta chain was captured in a study of T cells in Graves' hyperthyroidism and ophthalmopathy (dated by TCRdb to between 2018 and 2021). Looking at the study overall: Peripheral blood was collected at initial diagnosis, before any treatment. To identify distinguishing TCR V-J signatures, a discovery cohort of about a hundred patients was used, comprising approximately 40 with Graves' ophthalmopathy and some 57 with stable Graves' hyperthyroidism. Prospective prediction of ophthalmopathy was tested in an independent validation cohort consisting of about 19 hyperthyroidism patients and approximately 16 patients who later progressed to ophthalmopathy. The roughly 90 discovery patients were divided at random into training and test sets in a 7:3 ratio. In about 6 Graves' hyperthyroidism patients, the study also compared T-cell repertoires from thyroid tissue with T-cell repertoires from blood. Once sampling was done, hyperthyroidism patients were given methimazole at a starting dose of 30 mg daily, whereas ophthalmopathy patients were given high-dose intravenous methylprednisolone. TCR Vbeta CDR3 sequencing of 120 to 150 peripheral blood samples (about 45 ophthalmopathy, 70 to 85 hyperthyroidism and some 17 progressor patients) is reported in the paper.

General findings and caveats noted by the study authors: In validation, the model predicted progression to ophthalmopathy with about 71% sensitivity and over 72% specificity, a median of 6.5 months before onset. Most expanded thyroid clonotypes (frequency above 0.001) were also detected in blood, suggesting blood repertoires may reflect thyroid immune responses. No statistical method was used to fix the sample size in advance, and group allocation was not hidden from the investigators. A 13 V-J signature model separated ophthalmopathy from stable hyperthyroidism, with over 85% sensitivity and roughly 81% specificity in cross-validation and 80%/75% in testing.

Moderately to severely active disease, a Clinical Activity Score of at least 3, a NOSPECS grade of at least 4, and a duration under 3 months were present in ophthalmopathy patients. Patients with uncontrolled infections, other autoimmune diseases, pregnancy or lactation were excluded. Diagnoses were established on the basis of clinical symptoms, serum thyroxine and TRAb, thyroid ultrasound, and orbital computed tomography. Ficoll-Paque density gradient centrifugation was used to isolate PBMCs from approximately 10 ml of fresh peripheral blood. Trizol reagent was used to extract total RNA, and RNA quality was then checked on an Agilent 2100 Bioanalyzer. CDR1 and CDR2 (WNHNN, SYGVQD) derive from the germline V gene (reference sequence). Trimming takes 6 bases off V and 1 base off J; junction bases not matched to a gene: 11. There are 18 amino acids in the CDR3, from cysteine to phenylalanine inclusive. The entry retains the CDR3 DNA only, 54 bases that are in frame from base 1.

Amplification of TCR beta CDR3 regions was carried out from RNA transcripts. For the first round of RT-PCR on the TCR CDR3, the HTBI primer set was used together with the Qiagen OneStep RT-PCR kit. Libraries were constructed in a second round of multiplex PCR, after which size selection and purification were performed. Paired-end sequencing of the libraries was performed with 100 bp reads on an Illumina HiSeq2000. In the authors' own workflow: Raw data were processed with SOAPnuke, discarding reads with adapters, uncalled bases, mean Phred below 15, or no exact constant-primer or identifier match. COPE v1.2.5 was used to merge the high-quality paired reads, and each unique nucleotide sequence was defined as a clonotype. MiTCR v1.1 was used to align clonotypes to the IMGT TRBV, TRBD and TRBJ reference segments. The analysis was restricted to V-J combinations with a frequency above 0.0001, which together covered about 99% of the repertoires. The TCS score was defined as F50 (clonal expansion) divided by E x V (chaos), with BLOSUM62-based TCRdist calculated between CDR3 peptides within each V-J. Welch's t-statistics and random forest reduced 500 to 650 V-J features to roughly 13, which were used in a naive Bayes classifier (R e1071). TCRdb applied fastp at Q25 and MiXCR to the public reads, then kept only in-frame beta chains. A single entry per CDR3 protein holds the most common genes and DNA from its merged rows. TCRdb, rather than the study authors, made the V and J calls. This sample is represented by approximately 690,000 distinct CDR3 sequences; more than 20% of them were singletons. Clones ranked in the top ten supply around a third of the sample.

About this clonotype: Which antigen it targets is not known. No base qualities exist here, and no much larger clone lies one base off it.

The receptor's source is a man aged 25 to 45 with Graves' ophthalmopathy. The chain is encoded by TRBV10-1 joined to TRBJ2-1; a stretch of 11 junction bases matches TRBD2. Sequencing was performed on blood. CDR3 protein: CASSARTSGRSSYNEQFF. The DNA reads as follows: TGCGCCAGCAGCGCCAGGACTAGCGGGCGTAGTTCCTACAATGAGCAGTTCTTC.